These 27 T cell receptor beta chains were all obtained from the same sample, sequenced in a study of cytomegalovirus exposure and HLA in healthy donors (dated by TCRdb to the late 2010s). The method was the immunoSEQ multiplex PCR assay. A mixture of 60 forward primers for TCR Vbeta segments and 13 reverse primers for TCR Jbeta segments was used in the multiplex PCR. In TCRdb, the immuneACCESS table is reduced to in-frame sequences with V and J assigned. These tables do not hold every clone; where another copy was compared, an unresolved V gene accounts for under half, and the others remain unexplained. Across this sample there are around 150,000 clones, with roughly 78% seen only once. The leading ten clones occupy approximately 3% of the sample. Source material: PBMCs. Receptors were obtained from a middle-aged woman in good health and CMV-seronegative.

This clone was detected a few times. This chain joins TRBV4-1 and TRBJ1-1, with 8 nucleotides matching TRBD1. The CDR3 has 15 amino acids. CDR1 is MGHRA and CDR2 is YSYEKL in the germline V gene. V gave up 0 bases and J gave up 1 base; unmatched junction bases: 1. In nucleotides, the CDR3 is TGCGCCAGCAGCCAAGAGGGGACAGGGAACACTGAAGCTTTCTTT. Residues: CASSQEGTGNTEAFF.

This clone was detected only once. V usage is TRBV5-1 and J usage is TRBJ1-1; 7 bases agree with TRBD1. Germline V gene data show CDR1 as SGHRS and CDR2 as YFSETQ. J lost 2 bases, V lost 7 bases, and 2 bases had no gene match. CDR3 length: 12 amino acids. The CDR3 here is CASGQVNTEAFF. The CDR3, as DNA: TGCGCCAGCGGACAGGTTAACACTGAAGCTTTCTTT. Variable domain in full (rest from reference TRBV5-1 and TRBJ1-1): KAGVTQTPRYLIKTRGQQVTLSCSPISGHRSVSWYQQTPGQGLQFLFEYFSETQRNKGNFPGRFSGRQFSNSRSEMNVSTLELGDSALYLCASGQVNTEAFFGQGTRLTVV.

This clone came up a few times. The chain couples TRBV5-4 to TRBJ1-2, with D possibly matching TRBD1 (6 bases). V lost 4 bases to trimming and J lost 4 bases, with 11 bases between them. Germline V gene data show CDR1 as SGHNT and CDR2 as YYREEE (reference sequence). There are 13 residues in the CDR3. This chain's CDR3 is CASSLGGSYGYTF. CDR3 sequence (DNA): TGTGCCAGCAGCCTAGGGGGTAGCTATGGCTACACCTTC.

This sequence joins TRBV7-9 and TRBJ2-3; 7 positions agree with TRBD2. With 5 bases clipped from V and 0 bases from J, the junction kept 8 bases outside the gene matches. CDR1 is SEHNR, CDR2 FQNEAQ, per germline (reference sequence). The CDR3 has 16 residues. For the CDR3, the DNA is TGTGCCAGCAGCCCAGGGACTACCCCTAGCACAGATACGCAGTATTTT. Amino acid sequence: CASSPGTTPSTDTQYF.

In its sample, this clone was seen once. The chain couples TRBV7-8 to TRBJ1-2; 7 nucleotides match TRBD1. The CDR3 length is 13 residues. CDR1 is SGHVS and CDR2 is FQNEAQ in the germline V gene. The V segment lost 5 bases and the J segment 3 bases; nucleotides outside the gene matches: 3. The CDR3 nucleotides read TGTGCCAGCAGCAGGGACAGCTACTATGGCTACACCTTC. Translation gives CASSRDSYYGYTF.

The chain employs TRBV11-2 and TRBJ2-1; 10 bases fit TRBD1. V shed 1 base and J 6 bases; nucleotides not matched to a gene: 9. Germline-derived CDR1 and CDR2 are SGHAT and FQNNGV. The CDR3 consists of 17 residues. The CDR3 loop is CASSLAVGGQGSNEQFF. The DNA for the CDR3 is TGTGCCAGCAGCTTAGCCGTGGGGGGACAGGGGAGCAATGAGCAGTTCTTC.

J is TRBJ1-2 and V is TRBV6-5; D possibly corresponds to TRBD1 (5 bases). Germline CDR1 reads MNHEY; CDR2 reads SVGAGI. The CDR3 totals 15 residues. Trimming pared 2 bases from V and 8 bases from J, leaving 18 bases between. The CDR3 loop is CASSYGDWGVGGYTF. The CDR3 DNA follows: TGTGCCAGCAGTTACGGGGATTGGGGGGTAGGAGGCTACACCTTC.

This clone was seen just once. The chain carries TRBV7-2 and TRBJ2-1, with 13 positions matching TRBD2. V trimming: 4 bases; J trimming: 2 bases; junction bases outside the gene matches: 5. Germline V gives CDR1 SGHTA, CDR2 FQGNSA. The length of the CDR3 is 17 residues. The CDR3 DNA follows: TGTGCCAGCAGCTCCACTAGCGGGGGGGTTCCCTACAATGAGCAGTTCTTC. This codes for CASSSTSGGVPYNEQFF.

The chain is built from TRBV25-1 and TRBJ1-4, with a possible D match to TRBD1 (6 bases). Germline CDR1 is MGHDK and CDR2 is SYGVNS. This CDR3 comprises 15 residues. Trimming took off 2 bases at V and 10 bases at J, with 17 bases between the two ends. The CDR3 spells CASSERRGASGKLFF. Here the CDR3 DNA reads TGTGCCAGCAGTGAACGGCGGGGGGCTAGTGGAAAACTGTTTTTT.

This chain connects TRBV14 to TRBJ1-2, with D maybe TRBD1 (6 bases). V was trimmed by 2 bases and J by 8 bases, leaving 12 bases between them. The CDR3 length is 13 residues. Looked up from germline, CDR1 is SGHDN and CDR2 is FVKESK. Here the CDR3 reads CASSQLLGTGYTF. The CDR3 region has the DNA TGTGCCAGCAGCCAACTCCTAGGGACAGGCTACACCTTC. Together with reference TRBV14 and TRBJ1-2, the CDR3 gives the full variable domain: EAGVTQFPSHSVIEKGQTVTLRCDPISGHDNLYWYRRVMGKEIKFLLHFVKESKQDESGMPNNRFLAERTGGTYSTLKVQPAELEDSGVYFCASSQLLGTGYTFGSGTRLTVV.

The CDR3 sequence is CASRSASGVTEAFF. DNA of the CDR3: TGTGCCAGCAGATCAGCAAGCGGAGTCACTGAAGCTTTCTTT. This chain joins TRBV2 and TRBJ1-1; D call uncertain. CDR3 length: 14 residues. Trimming stripped 6 bases from V and 4 bases from J, with 15 bases between. Germline V gene data show CDR1 as SNHLY and CDR2 as FYNNEI. Based on the CDR3 plus reference TRBV2 and TRBJ1-1, the full variable domain is EPEVTQTPSHQVTQMGQEVILRCVPISNHLYFYWYRQILGQKVEFLVSFYNNEISEKSEIFDDQFSVERPDGSNFTLKIRSTKLEDSAMYFCASRSASGVTEAFFGQGTRLTVV.

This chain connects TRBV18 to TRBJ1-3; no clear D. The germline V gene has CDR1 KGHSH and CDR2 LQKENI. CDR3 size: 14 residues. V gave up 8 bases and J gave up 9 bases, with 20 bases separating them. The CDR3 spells CASRTAALRGTIYF. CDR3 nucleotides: TGTGCCAGCCGTACCGCAGCCCTCCGGGGCACCATATATTTT.

In nucleotides, the CDR3 is TGTGCCAGCAGTGTGTTGAGGGCTTTTGGCTACACCTTC. Translated, it gives CASSVLRAFGYTF. The chain is built from TRBV2 and TRBJ1-2; D not resolved. V lost 4 bases and J 7 bases, leaving 13 bases between the germline ends. Germline V CDR1 and CDR2: SNHLY, FYNNEI. This CDR3 comprises 13 residues.

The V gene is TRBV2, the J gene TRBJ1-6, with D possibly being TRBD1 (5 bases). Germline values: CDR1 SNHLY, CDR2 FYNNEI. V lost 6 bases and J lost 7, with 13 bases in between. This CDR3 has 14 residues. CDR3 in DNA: TGTGCCAGCAGAAACGACAGAGGCAATTCACCCCTCCACTTT. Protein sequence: CASRNDRGNSPLHF.

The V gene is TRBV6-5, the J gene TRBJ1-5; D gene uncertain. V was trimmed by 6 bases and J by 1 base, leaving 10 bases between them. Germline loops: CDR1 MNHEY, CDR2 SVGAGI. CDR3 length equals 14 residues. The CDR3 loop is CASRGGRSNQPQHF. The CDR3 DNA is TGTGCCAGCAGGGGAGGACGCAGCAATCAGCCCCAGCATTTT.

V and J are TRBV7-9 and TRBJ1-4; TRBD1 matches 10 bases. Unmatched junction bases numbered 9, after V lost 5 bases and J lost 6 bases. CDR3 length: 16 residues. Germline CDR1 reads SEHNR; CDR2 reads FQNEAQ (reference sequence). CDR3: CASSPTGGAFYEKLFF. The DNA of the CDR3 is TGTGCCAGCAGCCCGACAGGGGGCGCTTTCTATGAAAAACTGTTTTTT. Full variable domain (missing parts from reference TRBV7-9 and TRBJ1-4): DTGVSQNPRHKITKRGQNVTFRCDPISEHNRLYWYRQTLGQGPEFLTYFQNEAQLEKSRLLSDRFSAERPKGSFSTLEIQRTEQGDSAMYLCASSPTGGAFYEKLFFGSGTQLSVL.

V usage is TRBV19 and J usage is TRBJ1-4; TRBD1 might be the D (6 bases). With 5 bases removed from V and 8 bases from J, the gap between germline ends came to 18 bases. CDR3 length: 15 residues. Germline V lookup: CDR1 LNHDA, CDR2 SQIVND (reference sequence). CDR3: CASSPIQGRGEKLFF. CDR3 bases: TGTGCCAGTAGTCCTATACAGGGAAGGGGAGAAAAACTGTTTTTT.

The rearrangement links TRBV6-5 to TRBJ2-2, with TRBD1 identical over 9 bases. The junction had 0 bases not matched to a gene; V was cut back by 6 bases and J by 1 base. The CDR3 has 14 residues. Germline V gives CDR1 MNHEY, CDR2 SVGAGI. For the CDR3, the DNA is TGTGCCAGCAGGGACAGGGGGAACACCGGGGAGCTGTTTTTT. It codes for CASRDRGNTGELFF.

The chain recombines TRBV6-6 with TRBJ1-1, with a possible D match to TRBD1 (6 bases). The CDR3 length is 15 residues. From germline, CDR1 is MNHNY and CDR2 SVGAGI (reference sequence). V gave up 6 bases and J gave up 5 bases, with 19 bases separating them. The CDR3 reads CASSPSQGGWTEAFF. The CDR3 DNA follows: TGTGCCAGCAGCCCCTCACAGGGCGGATGGACTGAAGCTTTCTTT.

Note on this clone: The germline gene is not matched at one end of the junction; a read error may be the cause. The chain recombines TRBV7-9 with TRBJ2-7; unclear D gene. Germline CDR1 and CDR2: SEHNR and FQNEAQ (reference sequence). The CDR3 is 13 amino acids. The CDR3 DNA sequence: TGTTCCAGCAGCTATACTCGGAGCTACGAGCAGTACTTC. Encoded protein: CSSSYTRSYEQYF.

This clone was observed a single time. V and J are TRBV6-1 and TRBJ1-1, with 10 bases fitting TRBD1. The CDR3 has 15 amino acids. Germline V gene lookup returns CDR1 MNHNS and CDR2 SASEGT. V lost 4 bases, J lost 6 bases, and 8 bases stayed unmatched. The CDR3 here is CASSGPTGGAAEAFF. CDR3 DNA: TGTGCCAGCAGTGGCCCGACAGGGGGCGCGGCTGAAGCTTTCTTT.

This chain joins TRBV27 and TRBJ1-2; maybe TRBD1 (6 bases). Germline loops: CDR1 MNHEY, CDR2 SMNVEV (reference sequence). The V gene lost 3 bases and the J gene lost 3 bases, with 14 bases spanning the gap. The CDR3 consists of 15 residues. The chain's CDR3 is CASSFDRFLYYGYTF. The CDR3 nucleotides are TGTGCCAGCAGTTTTGACAGGTTCCTTTACTATGGCTACACCTTC.

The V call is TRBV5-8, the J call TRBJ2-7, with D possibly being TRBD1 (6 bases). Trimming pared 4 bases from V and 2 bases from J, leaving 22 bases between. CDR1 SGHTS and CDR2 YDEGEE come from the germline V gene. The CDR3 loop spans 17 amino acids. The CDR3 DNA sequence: TGTGCCAGCAGCCGCAGGCGGTCTTACGGACAGACCTACGAGCAGTACTTC. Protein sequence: CASSRRRSYGQTYEQYF.

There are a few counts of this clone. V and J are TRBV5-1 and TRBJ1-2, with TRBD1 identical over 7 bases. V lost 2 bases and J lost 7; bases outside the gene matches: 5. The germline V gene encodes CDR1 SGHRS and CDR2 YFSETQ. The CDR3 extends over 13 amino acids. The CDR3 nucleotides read TGCGCCAGCAGCTTAGACAGGGTTGGTGGCTACACCTTC. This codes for CASSLDRVGGYTF.

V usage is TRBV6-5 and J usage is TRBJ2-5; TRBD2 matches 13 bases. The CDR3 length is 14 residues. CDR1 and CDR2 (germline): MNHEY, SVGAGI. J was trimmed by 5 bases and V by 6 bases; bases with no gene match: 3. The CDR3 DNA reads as TGTGCCAGCAGACTAGCGGGGGGGGTGGAGACCCAGTACTTC. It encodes CASRLAGGVETQYF.

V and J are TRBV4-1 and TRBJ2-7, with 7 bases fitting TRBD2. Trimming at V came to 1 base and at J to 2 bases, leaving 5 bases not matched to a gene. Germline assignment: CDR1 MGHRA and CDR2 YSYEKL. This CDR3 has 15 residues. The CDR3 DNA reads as TGCGCCAGCAGCCAAGTCGGGACTAATACCTACGAGCAGTACTTC. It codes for CASSQVGTNTYEQYF.

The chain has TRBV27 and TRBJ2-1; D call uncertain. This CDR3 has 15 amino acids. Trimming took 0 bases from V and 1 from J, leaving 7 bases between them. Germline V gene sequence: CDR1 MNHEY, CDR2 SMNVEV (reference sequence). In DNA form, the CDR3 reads TGTGCCAGCAGTTTATCAGCCATTTCCTACAATGAGCAGTTCTTC. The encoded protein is CASSLSAISYNEQFF.